The 27 T cell receptor beta chains in this list originate from one sample, sequenced in a study of control samples from healthy donors and cancer patients. The assay was immunoSEQ multiplex PCR, and TCRdb's table has in-frame clones only and misses some. The sample gives almost 95,000 clones, around nine tenths of which show up once; around 3.5% is in the top ten. The sample taken for sequencing was blood. These receptors were taken from a young woman in good health.

This clone was observed a single time. Written as DNA, the CDR3 is TGTGCCAGCAGTGATTCAGGTCTAGGACCCCGCACTGAAGCTTTCTTT. Its protein product is CASSDSGLGPRTEAFF. This chain links TRBV2 with TRBJ1-1; no reliable D call. The CDR3 is 16 amino acids. V was pared by 3 bases and J by 4 bases, with 18 bases between. Germline lookup yields CDR1 SNHLY and CDR2 FYNNEI.

The V and J genes are TRBV7-2 and TRBJ2-2, with D tentatively TRBD2 (6 bases). CDR1 is SGHTA and CDR2 is FQGNSA in the germline V gene. Trimming removed 2 bases from V and 4 bases from J, with 17 bases in between. The CDR3 contains 17 residues. Here the CDR3 reads CASSLSLLATTTGELFF. The CDR3 nucleotides are TGTGCCAGCAGCTTATCCTTGCTAGCGACCACCACCGGGGAGCTGTTTTTT.

V and J are TRBV6-2 or TRBV6-3 and TRBJ1-2; perhaps TRBD1 as D (6 bases). Germline loops: CDR1 MNHEY, CDR2 SVGEGT. The CDR3 spans 20 residues. With 0 bases removed from V and 4 bases from J, the gap between germline ends came to 27 bases. CDR3 sequence: CASSYSMQGMSLPDLYGYTF. The CDR3 DNA sequence: TGTGCCAGCAGTTACTCGATGCAGGGGATGAGTTTGCCGGATCTCTATGGCTACACCTTC.

This clone was recorded once. This chain links TRBV14 with TRBJ1-6, with D uncertain. V dropped 6 bases and J dropped 0 bases, with 6 bases sitting between them. The CDR3 has 14 amino acids. Germline V gene data show CDR1 as SGHDN and CDR2 as FVKESK. CDR3 sequence reads: CASRGISYNSPLHF. CDR3 nucleotides: TGTGCCAGCAGGGGAATCTCCTATAATTCACCCCTCCACTTT.

The rearrangement joins TRBV6-5 to TRBJ1-1; D might be TRBD1 (6 bases). The V and J ends lost 4 bases and 2 bases respectively, with 14 bases between them. The CDR3 runs 15 residues. Germline CDR1 MNHEY, CDR2 SVGAGI. The chain's CDR3 is CASSSGQPSNTEAFF. In DNA, the CDR3 is TGTGCCAGCAGTTCCGGACAGCCCTCAAACACTGAAGCTTTCTTT.

The genes are TRBV18 and TRBJ1-2, with 7 bases matching TRBD1. This CDR3 has 13 residues. The ends lost 8 bases at V and 4 bases at J; junction bases unmatched: 7. Germline lookup yields CDR1 KGHSH and CDR2 LQKENI. DNA for the CDR3: TGTGCCAGCGTATCACAGGGGTTCTATGGCTACACCTTC. This gives the protein CASVSQGFYGYTF. The full variable domain, completed using reference TRBV18 and TRBJ1-2, is NAGVMQNPRHLVRRRGQEARLRCSPMKGHSHVYWYRQLPEEGLKFMVYLQKENIIDESGMPKERFSAEFPKEGPSILRIQQVVRGDSAAYFCASVSQGFYGYTFGSGTRLTVV.

This sequence joins TRBV19 and TRBJ1-5, with TRBD1 as a possible D gene (5 bases). In germline, CDR1 is LNHDA, CDR2 SQIVND (reference sequence). This CDR3 is built from 14 residues. V gave up 5 bases and J gave up 3 bases, with 11 bases separating them. CDR3 nucleotides: TGTGCCAGTAGTCCCCGCAGGGACAATCAGCCCCAGCATTTT. It specifies CASSPRRDNQPQHF.

This clone has just one count. The CDR3 protein is CASSQDEARGRAYGYTF. For the CDR3, the DNA is TGTGCCAGCAGCCAAGACGAGGCCAGGGGGCGCGCCTATGGCTACACCTTC. The J gene is TRBJ1-2, the V gene TRBV3-1 (or the pseudogene TRBV3-2), with 8 bases lining up with TRBD1. Germline assignment: CDR1 LGHDT and CDR2 YNNKEL (reference sequence). The CDR3 runs to 17 residues. V lost 0 bases to trimming and J lost 4 bases; unmatched junction nucleotides: 10.

This chain links TRBV10-3 with TRBJ1-1, with D possibly matching TRBD1 (6 bases). Trimming removed 4 bases at V and 6 bases at J, with 15 bases between. The CDR3 contains 14 residues. Germline CDR1 ENHRY, CDR2 SYGVKD. CDR3 DNA sequence: TGTGCCATCAGTGCCCGGGACCCAGGGGCTGAAGCTTTCTTT. It specifies CAISARDPGAEAFF.

The rearrangement links TRBV15 to TRBJ1-3; TRBD1 matches at 9 bases. Germline CDR1 is LNHNV and CDR2 is YYDKDF (reference sequence). Losses at the gene ends were 4 bases for V and 4 bases for J; bases not matched to a gene: 5. This CDR3 is built from 15 residues. The CDR3 reads CATSKAGTGGNTIYF. CDR3 DNA sequence: TGTGCCACCAGCAAAGCCGGGACAGGGGGAAACACCATATATTTT.

The chain joins TRBV2 to TRBJ1-4, with TRBD1 as a possible D gene (6 bases). The CDR3 sequence is 15 residues long. The V end was cut by 5 bases, the J end by 2 bases, with 12 bases between. Germline lookup yields CDR1 SNHLY and CDR2 FYNNEI. The CDR3 loop reads CASSSWGGTNEKLFF. The CDR3 DNA reads TGTGCCAGCAGTTCCTGGGGGGGCACTAATGAAAAACTGTTTTTT. The full variable domain, completed using reference TRBV2 and TRBJ1-4, is EPEVTQTPSHQVTQMGQEVILRCVPISNHLYFYWYRQILGQKVEFLVSFYNNEISEKSEIFDDQFSVERPDGSNFTLKIRSTKLEDSAMYFCASSSWGGTNEKLFFGSGTQLSVL.

J is TRBJ2-1 and V is TRBV12-5; 11 bases align to TRBD2. The CDR3 is 16 amino acids. The V gene's germline CDR1 is LGHNT and CDR2 FRNRAP. J was trimmed by 5 bases and V by 2 bases; bases with no gene match: 5. The CDR3 protein is CASGLPSGGTNNEQFF. The CDR3 DNA reads TGTGCTAGTGGTTTGCCTAGCGGGGGGACGAACAATGAGCAGTTCTTC.

The V call is TRBV7-9, the J call TRBJ2-1, with 9 bases aligning to TRBD1. V shed 5 bases, J shed 14 bases, and the junction held 4 bases outside the gene matches. CDR1 and CDR2 (germline): SEHNR, FQNEAQ (reference sequence). The CDR3 is made up of 11 amino acids. The CDR3 sequence: CASSHRTGEFF. CDR3 bases: TGTGCCAGCAGCCATAGGACAGGGGAGTTCTTC.

The chain recombines TRBV5-1 with TRBJ2-1; 10 positions match TRBD2. V shed 1 base, J shed 7 bases, and the junction held 14 bases outside the gene matches. The germline CDR1 and CDR2 sequences are SGHRS and YFSETQ. CDR3 size: 18 residues. CDR3 protein: CASSLTPDPSGGANEQFF. CDR3 coding DNA: TGCGCCAGCAGCTTGACGCCCGACCCCAGCGGGGGGGCAAATGAGCAGTTCTTC.

This chain joins TRBV27 and TRBJ2-7; TRBD2 agrees at 12 bases. Germline loops: CDR1 MNHEY, CDR2 SMNVEV (reference sequence). Trimming took 6 bases from V and 1 from J; bases not matched to a gene: 1. This CDR3 is built from 14 residues. The CDR3 DNA reads as TGTGCCAGCAGGCTAGCGGGGGGGTCCTACGAGCAGTACTTC. Protein: CASRLAGGSYEQYF.

The table lists this clone with a few counts. V gene TRBV19 combines with J gene TRBJ1-1; 9 bases are shared with TRBD1. This CDR3 has 15 residues. Germline values: CDR1 LNHDA, CDR2 SQIVND (reference sequence). Germline trimming cut 5 bases from V and 3 bases from J; bases unmatched to any gene: 7. CDR3 residues: CASSHRGRVDTEAFF. CDR3 in DNA: TGTGCCAGTAGTCACAGGGGGCGAGTGGACACTGAAGCTTTCTTT.

J is TRBJ1-6 and V is TRBV11-1; no firm D call. The V gene's germline CDR1 is SGHAT and CDR2 FQDESV (reference sequence). The V end was cut by 3 bases, the J end by 9 bases, with 6 bases between. The CDR3 runs 12 residues. The CDR3, as DNA: TGTGCCAGCAGCTTCGCCAGTTCACCCCTCCACTTT. Translated: CASSFASSPLHF. The full variable domain, with the rest looked up from reference TRBV11-1 and TRBJ1-6, is EAEVAQSPRYKITEKSQAVAFWCDPISGHATLYWYRQILGQGPELLVQFQDESVVDDSQLPKDRFSAERLKGVDSTLKIQPAELGDSAMYLCASSFASSPLHFGNGTRLTVT.

This clone occurred once. The chain uses TRBV7-9 and TRBJ2-1; possible D gene TRBD1, 5 bases. The V end lost 1 base, the J end lost 2 bases, and 9 bases lay between the germline ends. The V gene's germline CDR1 is SEHNR and CDR2 FQNEAQ (reference sequence). The CDR3 consists of 15 residues. CDR3 region: CASSLVGEAYNEQFF. The CDR3 region has the DNA TGTGCCAGCAGCTTAGTAGGGGAAGCCTACAATGAGCAGTTCTTC.

This rearrangement joins TRBV9 to TRBJ2-1, with 7 bases fitting TRBD2. Germline V gene lookup returns CDR1 SGDLS and CDR2 YYNGEE. The CDR3 is 17 amino acids. V gave up 4 bases and J gave up 3 bases; unmatched junction bases: 13. CDR3: CASSYSPPGGIYNEQFF. CDR3 sequence (DNA): TGTGCCAGCAGCTACTCCCCTCCCGGGGGGATCTACAATGAGCAGTTCTTC.

The chain is built from TRBV5-1 and TRBJ1-2; no clear D. The CDR3 covers 14 residues. V lost 0 bases and J 8 bases, leaving 14 bases between the germline ends. In germline, CDR1 is SGHRS, CDR2 YFSETQ. CDR3 in DNA: TGCGCCAGCAGCTTGGGGGGTAGTACGAGCGGCTACACCTTC. Residues: CASSLGGSTSGYTF.

The J gene is TRBJ2-3, the V gene TRBV5-1; D ambiguous. The CDR3 is 13 residues long. V lost 1 base and J 3 bases, leaving 6 bases between the germline ends. The germline CDR1 and CDR2 sequences are SGHRS and YFSETQ. The CDR3 nucleotides are TGCGCCAGCAGCTTGACAGAGACAGATACGCAGTATTTT. It yields the protein CASSLTETDTQYF. Full variable domain (remainder filled in from reference TRBV5-1 and TRBJ2-3): KAGVTQTPRYLIKTRGQQVTLSCSPISGHRSVSWYQQTPGQGLQFLFEYFSETQRNKGNFPGRFSGRQFSNSRSEMNVSTLELGDSALYLCASSLTETDTQYFGPGTRLTVL.

This clone was seen once. The rearrangement joins TRBV6-5 to TRBJ1-2; unclear D gene. CDR1 MNHEY and CDR2 SVGAGI come from the germline V gene. The V gene lost 5 bases and the J gene lost 7 bases, with 14 bases spanning the gap. This CDR3 spans 13 amino acids. CDR3 DNA: TGTGCCAGCAGTCTCAGCGGGTTGTCTGGCTACACCTTC. Translation: CASSLSGLSGYTF.

The V gene is TRBV10-3, the J gene TRBJ1-2; TRBD1 agrees at 9 bases. Germline assignment: CDR1 ENHRY and CDR2 SYGVKD. Trimming at V came to 8 bases and at J to 8 bases, leaving 12 bases not matched to a gene. There are 14 residues in the CDR3. The CDR3 DNA sequence: TGTGCCATCGCAGACACACAGGGGGCGTGGGGCTACACCTTC. Encoded protein: CAIADTQGAWGYTF.

The chain combines TRBV11-2 with TRBJ2-1, with 7 bases matching TRBD2. The CDR3 is 12 residues long. The germline V gene has CDR1 SGHAT and CDR2 FQNNGV. Germline trimming cut 3 bases from V and 15 bases from J; bases unmatched to any gene: 8. Here the CDR3 DNA reads TGTGCCAGCAGCTTGCCGGGACTACTTATGTTCTTC. This gives the protein CASSLPGLLMFF.

This chain links TRBV19 with TRBJ1-6; D call uncertain. Trimming pared 3 bases from V and 8 bases from J, leaving 17 bases between. CDR3 length: 16 amino acids. The germline V gene encodes CDR1 LNHDA and CDR2 SQIVND (reference sequence). CDR3 loop: CASSMVDRPVHSPLHF. For the CDR3, the DNA is TGTGCCAGTAGTATGGTGGACCGGCCTGTCCATTCACCCCTCCACTTT.

The rearrangement joins TRBV5-1 to TRBJ2-1, with 9 positions matching TRBD2. The CDR3 has 15 amino acids. Germline CDR1 is SGHRS and CDR2 is YFSETQ. J gave up 6 bases and V 2 bases, and 6 bases lay outside the gene matches. DNA for the CDR3: TGCGCCAGCAGCTTCGTCTCTAGCGGGGCCAATGAGCAGTTCTTC. It yields the protein CASSFVSSGANEQFF.

The chain employs TRBV7-3 and TRBJ1-1; D is unresolved. The CDR3 contains 13 residues. CDR1 and CDR2 from the germline V gene are SGHTA and FQGTGA. Trimming cost V 2 bases and J 3 bases, with 7 bases left between them. The CDR3 coding sequence is TGTGCCAGCAGCTTATCGGTCGACACTGAAGCTTTCTTT. Translated: CASSLSVDTEAFF.